These T cell receptor beta chains were read from a single sample in a study of T cell changes during pregnancy in multiple sclerosis. Produced via immunoSEQ multiplex PCR; TCRdb's table is partial and in-frame only. The sample includes about 70,000 clones, more than 90% seen only once; the top ten take approximately 1.1%. Source: peripheral blood, taken in the third trimester of pregnancy. The receptors here all came from a female donor with multiple sclerosis, enrolled in a pregnancy study. Each CDR3 is given with its conserved first and last residue. Each record gives: clone size, D gene, J gene, V gene, CDR3 protein, CDR3 DNA. A D gene is named only where the DNA matches it firmly. The listing skips clone size in some rows; elsewhere it reads once, few, many or a size class.

>.|TRBD2|TRBJ2-1|TRBV25-1
CASSGLAGSYNEQFF
TGTGCCAGCAGTGGTCTAGCGGGATCCTACAATGAGCAGTTCTTC
>few|.|TRBJ1-1|TRBV29-1
CSVLMNTEAFF
TGCAGCGTTTTAATGAACACTGAAGCTTTCTTT
>.|TRBD1|TRBJ2-3|TRBV7-8
CASSATGGSDTQYF
TGTGCCAGCAGCGCTACAGGGGGTTCAGATACGCAGTATTTT
>.|.|TRBJ1-1|TRBV5-6
CASSLVWRGGGEAFF
TGTGCCAGCAGCTTGGTTTGGAGGGGCGGGGGTGAAGCTTTCTTT
>.|TRBD2|TRBJ2-7|TRBV9
CASSPRGGGYEQYF
TGTGCCAGCAGCCCCCGCGGCGGGGGCTACGAGCAGTACTTC
>.|TRBD2|TRBJ2-5|TRBV27
CASTVIAGGEETQYF
TGTGCCAGCACCGTTATAGCGGGAGGGGAAGAGACCCAGTACTTC
>.|.|TRBJ2-5|TRBV4-1
CASSQEPASGQETQYF
TGCGCCAGCAGCCAAGAACCCGCGAGCGGCCAAGAGACCCAGTACTTC
>.|TRBD1|TRBJ1-2|TRBV6-5
CASSSSTGGGYGYTF
TGTGCCAGCAGTTCGTCGACAGGGGGAGGCTATGGCTACACCTTC
>.|.|TRBJ1-3|TRBV19
CASRADFSGNTIYF
TGTGCCAGTAGGGCAGATTTCTCTGGAAACACCATATATTTT
>.|.|TRBJ1-4|TRBV10-3
CAISESQVATNEKLFF
TGTGCCATCAGTGAGTCCCAGGTAGCAACTAATGAAAAACTGTTTTTT
>.|.|TRBJ1-1|TRBV19
CASSIRNSEAFF
TGTGCCAGTAGTATAAGAAACAGCGAAGCTTTCTTT
>few|.|TRBJ1-1|TRBV7-2
CASSRAPTEAFF
TGTGCCAGCAGCCGAGCCCCCACTGAAGCTTTCTTT
>.|.|TRBJ1-1|TRBV18
CASSPGNTEAFF
TGTGCCAGCTCACCCGGGAACACTGAAGCTTTCTTT
>.|.|TRBJ1-2|TRBV28
CASSPGGFGYTF
TGTGCCAGCAGTCCCGGGGGGTTTGGCTACACCTTC
>.|.|TRBJ1-1|TRBV7-9
CASSGRDTLNTEAFF
TGTGCCAGCAGCGGAAGGGACACATTGAACACTGAAGCTTTCTTT
>.|TRBD2|TRBJ2-7|TRBV4-3
CASSQDLVGRTSSYEQYF
TGCGCCAGCAGCCAAGATCTAGTTGGGAGGACTAGCTCCTACGAGCAGTACTTC
>.|TRBD1|TRBJ1-1|TRBV7-9
CASSLRDRSTEAFF
TGTGCCAGCAGCCTCAGGGACAGGAGCACTGAAGCTTTCTTT
>.|.|TRBJ1-5|TRBV19
CASSIVGNDQPQHF
TGTGCCAGTAGTATAGTCGGTAATGATCAGCCCCAGCATTTT
>once|.|TRBJ2-4|TRBV2
CASSLARLAKNIQYF
TGTGCCAGCAGCTTGGCCCGTCTAGCCAAAAACATTCAGTACTTC
>.|.|TRBJ1-5|TRBV5-6
CASSLGGANQPQHF
TGTGCCAGCAGCTTAGGAGGGGCAAATCAGCCCCAGCATTTT
>.|TRBD2|TRBJ2-7|TRBV7-9
CASSPNLGLAGDMYEQYF
TGTGCCAGCAGCCCTAATTTGGGACTAGCGGGAGATATGTACGAGCAGTACTTC
>once|.|TRBJ2-7|TRBV18
CASSYRDPYEQYF
TGTGCCAGCTCGTACAGGGACCCCTACGAGCAGTACTTC
>.|TRBD2|TRBJ2-1|TRBV4-3
CASSQGASGYNEQFF
TGCGCCAGCAGCCAAGGGGCTAGCGGCTACAATGAGCAGTTCTTC
>.|.|TRBJ2-1|TRBV30
CAWSVGGYQFF
TGTGCCTGGAGTGTCGGGGGATACCAGTTCTTC
>few|.|TRBJ1-5|TRBV7-2
CASSYRGNQPQHF
TGTGCCAGCAGCTACAGGGGCAATCAGCCCCAGCATTTT
>.|TRBD1|TRBJ1-4|TRBV2
CASSGTGQLNEKLFF
TGTGCCAGCAGCGGAACGGGACAGCTTAATGAAAAACTGTTTTTT
>.|TRBD2|TRBJ2-7|TRBV7-2
CASSLVREGGEQYF
TGTGCCAGCAGCTTAGTACGGGAGGGGGGGGAGCAGTACTTC